This T cell receptor beta chain was sequenced during a study of cytomegalovirus exposure and HLA in healthy donors. Study as a whole: Inside one of the first data releases sat 75 million to 100 million unique TCRs taken from HLA-typed donors. Findings and limits, study-wide: The study labeled 164 TCR beta chains cytomegalovirus-associated. Earlier analysis yielded a pattern in which most TCR beta V segments were productive about 90% or about 30% of the time.

The primer mix had 60 Vbeta and 13 Jbeta primers. Method: immunoSEQ multiplex PCR; TCRdb's copy keeps in-frame clones and lacks some. The sample shows about 180,000 clones, roughly 83% of them seen only once. Trimming cost V 5 bases and J 7 bases, with 14 bases left between them. This CDR3 is 14 amino acids long. The germline V gene has CDR1 SGHTA and CDR2 FQGNSA. About this clone: Its antigen remains unidentified.

The TCR originated in a man aged 25-40 years in good health and CMV-seronegative. The sample comprised PBMCs. The V and J genes are TRBV7-2 and TRBJ1-4; TRBD1 might be the D (5 bases). CDR3 sequence (DNA): TGTGCCAGCAGCCCCGGGAGGGGACGTGAAAAACTGTTTTTT. Its protein product is CASSPGRGREKLFF.